A selection of T cell receptor beta chains follows, all from one sample in a study of CD8 T cells in Susac syndrome. TCRdb reprocessed the immunoSEQ multiplex PCR reads via MiXCR and lists one record per CDR3 protein. The sample shows around 200,000 distinct CDR3 sequences, around 95% of them seen only once. The source material was CD4+ T cells from PBMCs. The receptors were gathered from a human donor with multiple sclerosis. CDR3s include the opening cysteine and the closing phenylalanine or tryptophan. The D gene is left open where the match is weak. Size tells how often a clone was seen (once, few, many) or the class of an expanded clone, and some rows leave it out.

clone size,J gene,V gene,D gene,CDR3 DNA,CDR3 protein
.,TRBJ1-6,TRBV27,.,TGTGCCAGCAGTGAGGCGACCGGGGCCGGGGCCCTCCACTTT,CASSEATGAGALHF
.,TRBJ1-2,TRBV6-1,.,TGTGCCAGCAGTGTTCGTACCCCCGGGGAGAAGGATGGCTACACCTTC,CASSVRTPGEKDGYTF
.,TRBJ1-1,TRBV20-1,.,TGCAGTGCTAGAGCCCTTTACACTGAAGCTTTCTTT,CSARALYTEAFF
once,TRBJ2-1,TRBV7-7,TRBD1,TGTGCTAGCAGCTTACGGCAGGGGGCTTACAATGAGCAGTTCTTC,CASSLRQGAYNEQFF
.,TRBJ2-1,TRBV2,.,TGTGCCAGCAGCCTACAGGGCTACAATGAGCAGTTCTTC,CASSLQGYNEQFF
.,TRBJ2-3,TRBV9,.,TGTGCCAGCAGCCCCGCTCCTCAGGCAGGCACAGATACGCAGTATTTT,CASSPAPQAGTDTQYF
.,TRBJ1-2,TRBV30,.,TGTGCCTGGAGTGTAAAGGACCCTCCCTATGGCTACACCTTC,CAWSVKDPPYGYTF
once,TRBJ2-1,TRBV24-1,.,TGTGCCACCAGTGATTCCATCTTGGGTGAGCAGTTCTTC,CATSDSILGEQFF
.,TRBJ2-1,TRBV19,TRBD1,TGTGCCAGTACCCAGGACAGGGCCCACAATGAGCAGTTCTTC,CASTQDRAHNEQFF
.,TRBJ2-2,TRBV20-1,.,TGCAGTGCCGTCTCCGGGACGGGGAACACCGGGGAGCTGTTTTTT,CSAVSGTGNTGELFF
.,TRBJ1-2,TRBV30,TRBD1,TGTGCCTGGAGGGACACAATGGGACAGGGGGATTTCGGCTACACCTTC,CAWRDTMGQGDFGYTF
.,TRBJ2-3,TRBV24-1,.,TGTGCCACCAGTGAATCAGGGGGCACAGATACGCAGTATTTT,CATSESGGTDTQYF
.,TRBJ1-1,TRBV20-1,TRBD1,TGCAGTGCTAGTCCATTGACAGGGGGTAACACTGAAGCTTTCTTT,CSASPLTGGNTEAFF
.,TRBJ1-5,TRBV20-1,.,TGCAGTGCCGCAGGTAGGGGCAGCAATCAGCCCCAGCATTTT,CSAAGRGSNQPQHF
once,TRBJ2-7,TRBV12-3/TRBV12-4,.,TGTGCCAGCAGTTCGACAGTGTACGAGCAGTACTTC,CASSSTVYEQYF
.,TRBJ2-5,TRBV3-1,.,TGTGCCAGCAGCCCTCTTAGGAATCAAGAGACCCAGTACTTC,CASSPLRNQETQYF
.,TRBJ1-1,TRBV7-9,TRBD1,TGTGCCAGCAGCCGGGACAGGGAAACTGAAGCTTTCTTT,CASSRDRETEAFF
.,TRBJ1-5,TRBV2,.,TGTGCCAGCAGTCGGTCTGGAGGGGCCCAGCATTTT,CASSRSGGAQHF
.,TRBJ2-7,TRBV30,.,TGTGCCTGGAGTGGGAGGACGGAATCGGCCTCCTACGAGCAGTACTTC,CAWSGRTESASYEQYF
.,TRBJ1-2,TRBV4-1,.,TGCGCCAGCAGCCACCCTCAGGGGAGAGGGCTGGGAGGCACCTTC,CASSHPQGRGLGGTF
.,TRBJ1-1,TRBV20-1,.,TGCAGTGCTAGGGACCCGGGAAGGGGAGTGAACACTGAAGCTTTCTTT,CSARDPGRGVNTEAFF
.,TRBJ1-1,TRBV27,.,TGTGCCAGCAGTCTCGGTCGGGACCCCGTAAGGGCTTTCTTT,CASSLGRDPVRAFF
.,TRBJ2-5,TRBV2,.,TGTGCCAGCAGTGAAGCGGGTCCTGTGGCAGAGACCCAGTACTTC,CASSEAGPVAETQYF
few,TRBJ2-2,TRBV29-1,.,TGCAGCGTTGGACAGAAGAACACCGGGGAGCTGTTTTTT,CSVGQKNTGELFF
.,TRBJ2-6,TRBV5-1,TRBD1,TGCGCCAGCAGCCAGGACCCTGCGGACAGGGAGCGTGGGGCCAACGTCCTGACTTTC,CASSQDPADRERGANVLTF
.,TRBJ2-3,TRBV29-1,.,TGCAGCGTTGCCCTGAATCGAGATACGCAGTATTTT,CSVALNRDTQYF
.,TRBJ1-1,TRBV5-6,TRBD1,TGTGCCAGCAGCGGAGGACAGGGTAGGAAAGCTTTCTTT,CASSGGQGRKAFF
.,TRBJ1-1,TRBV5-6,TRBD1,TGTGCCAGCAGCTTGTACGACAGGGCCAACACTGAAGCTTTCTTT,CASSLYDRANTEAFF
.,TRBJ2-1,TRBV7-2,.,TGTGCCAGCAGCTTAGGTCGGCCGAACCCATACAATGAGCAGTTCTTC,CASSLGRPNPYNEQFF
.,TRBJ1-6,TRBV3-1,TRBD1,TGTGCCAGCAGTACGACAGGGAACAATTCACCCCTCCACTTT,CASSTTGNNSPLHF
.,TRBJ2-7,TRBV3-1,.,TGTGCCAGCAGCCAATACCTCTACGAGCAGTACTTC,CASSQYLYEQYF
.,TRBJ2-3,TRBV29-1,.,TGCAGCGCCACGACAGGGCGGGACTGGACGCAGTATTTT,CSATTGRDWTQYF
.,TRBJ1-1,TRBV14,.,TGTGCCAGCAGCCCGGAGGTAGGTGAAGCTTTCTTT,CASSPEVGEAFF
.,TRBJ1-2,TRBV7-9,.,TGTGCCAGCAGCGCACGGGACTACGGCTACACCTTC,CASSARDYGYTF
.,TRBJ1-2,TRBV9,.,TGTGCCAGCAGCGTAGGCCCAAGTAGTAACTATGGCTACACCTTC,CASSVGPSSNYGYTF